The clone carrying this T cell receptor beta chain has a handful of counts. The target antigen is unknown. It was by quantitative 5'-RACE with molecular barcodes that TCR beta libraries were made. Via MiXCR, TCRdb re-called the 5' RACE reads, giving one row per CDR3 protein. The table has roughly 180,000 distinct CDR3 sequences, 8.5% to 10% seen once. The sample comes from a study of CD8 T cells in ankylosing spondylitis. General study results and limits: Disease-linked clones bore a CD8+ phenotype and were relatively rare in peripheral blood. Characteristic of ankylosing spondylitis blood, it appeared, was a TCR beta motif comprising several highly homologous variants. Earlier studies detected some motif variants in reactive arthritis synovial fluid and blood.

CDR3 length equals 16 residues. With V trimmed by 5 bases and J by 6 bases, 12 bases remained unmatched. Germline assignment: CDR1 SGHVS and CDR2 FQNEAQ. The V and J genes are TRBV7-8 and TRBJ2-1, with 8 bases identical to TRBD2. The sequenced sample was blood, either unsorted or a sorted T cell fraction (not recorded which). This receptor was taken from a female donor with ankylosing spondylitis or in good health (not recorded which). The CDR3, as DNA: TGTGCCAGCAGCCCACTAGCGGAGACCTACCTCAATGAGCAGTTCTTC. It yields the protein CASSPLAETYLNEQFF.